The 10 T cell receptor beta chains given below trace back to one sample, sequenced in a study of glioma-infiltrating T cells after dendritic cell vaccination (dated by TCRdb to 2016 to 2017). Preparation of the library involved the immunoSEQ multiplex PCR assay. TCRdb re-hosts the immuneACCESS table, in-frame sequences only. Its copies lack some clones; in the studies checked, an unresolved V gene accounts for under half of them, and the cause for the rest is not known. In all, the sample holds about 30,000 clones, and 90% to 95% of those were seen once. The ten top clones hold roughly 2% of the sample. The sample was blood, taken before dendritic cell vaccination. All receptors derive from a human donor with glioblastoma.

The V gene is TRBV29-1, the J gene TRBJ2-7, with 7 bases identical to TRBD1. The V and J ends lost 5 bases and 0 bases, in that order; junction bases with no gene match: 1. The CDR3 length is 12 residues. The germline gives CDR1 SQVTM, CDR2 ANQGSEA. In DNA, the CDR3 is TGCAGCGTTAGACAGGGCTCCTACGAGCAGTACTTC. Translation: CSVRQGSYEQYF.

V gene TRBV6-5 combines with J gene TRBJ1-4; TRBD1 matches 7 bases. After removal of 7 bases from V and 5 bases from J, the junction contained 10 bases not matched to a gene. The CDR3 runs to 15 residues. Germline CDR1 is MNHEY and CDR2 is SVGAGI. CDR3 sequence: CASKRTGATNEKLFF. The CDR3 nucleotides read TGTGCCAGCAAACGTACAGGGGCCACCAATGAAAAACTGTTTTTT.

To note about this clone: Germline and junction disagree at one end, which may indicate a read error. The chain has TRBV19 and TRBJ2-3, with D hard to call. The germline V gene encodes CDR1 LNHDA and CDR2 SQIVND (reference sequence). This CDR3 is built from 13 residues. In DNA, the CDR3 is TGTGCCAGTAGGCCCCCAAGCACAGATGCGCAGTATTTT. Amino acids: CASRPPSTDAQYF.

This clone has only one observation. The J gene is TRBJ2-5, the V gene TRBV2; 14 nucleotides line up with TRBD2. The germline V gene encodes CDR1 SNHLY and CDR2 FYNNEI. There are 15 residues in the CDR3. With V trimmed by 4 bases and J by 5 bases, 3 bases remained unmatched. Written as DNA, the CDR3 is TGTGCCAGCAGTGGGGGACTAGCGGGGGTTGAGACCCAGTACTTC. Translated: CASSGGLAGVETQYF.

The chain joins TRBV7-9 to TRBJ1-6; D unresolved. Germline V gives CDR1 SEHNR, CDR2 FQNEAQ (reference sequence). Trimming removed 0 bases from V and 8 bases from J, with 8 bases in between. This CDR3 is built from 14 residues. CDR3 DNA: TGTGCCAGCAGCTTAGCCCCTCGGGATTCACCCCTCCACTTT. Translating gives CASSLAPRDSPLHF. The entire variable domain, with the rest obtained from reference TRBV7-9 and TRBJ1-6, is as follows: DTGVSQNPRHKITKRGQNVTFRCDPISEHNRLYWYRQTLGQGPEFLTYFQNEAQLEKSRLLSDRFSAERPKGSFSTLEIQRTEQGDSAMYLCASSLAPRDSPLHFGNGTRLTVT.

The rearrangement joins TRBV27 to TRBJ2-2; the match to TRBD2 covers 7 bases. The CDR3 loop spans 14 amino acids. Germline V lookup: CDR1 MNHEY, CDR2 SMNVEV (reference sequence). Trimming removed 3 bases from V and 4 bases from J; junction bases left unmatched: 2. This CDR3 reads CASSFGTTTGELFF. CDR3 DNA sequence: TGTGCCAGCAGTTTCGGGACTACCACCGGGGAGCTGTTTTTT.

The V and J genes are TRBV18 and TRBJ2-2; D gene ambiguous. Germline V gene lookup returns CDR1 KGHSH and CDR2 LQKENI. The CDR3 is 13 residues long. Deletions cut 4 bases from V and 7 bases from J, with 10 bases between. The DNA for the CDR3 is TGTGCCAGCTCACTTGACACCGGCGGGGAGCTGTTTTTT. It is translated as CASSLDTGGELFF.

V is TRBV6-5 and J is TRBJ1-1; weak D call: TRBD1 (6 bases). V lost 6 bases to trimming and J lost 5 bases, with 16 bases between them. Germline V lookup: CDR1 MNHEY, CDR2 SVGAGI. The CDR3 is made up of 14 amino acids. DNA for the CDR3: TGTGCCAGCAGCCCCGACAGGAAAGGTACTGAAGCTTTCTTT. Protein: CASSPDRKGTEAFF.

The CDR3 protein is CASSPQRGGSDTQYF. In DNA, the CDR3 is TGTGCCAGCTCCCCCCAGCGGGGGGGTTCAGATACGCAGTATTTT. V gene TRBV5-4 combines with J gene TRBJ2-3; TRBD2 aligns across 10 bases. Germline trimming cut 7 bases from V and 4 bases from J; bases unmatched to any gene: 9. CDR1 SGHNT and CDR2 YYREEE come from the germline V gene (reference sequence). The CDR3 loop spans 15 amino acids.

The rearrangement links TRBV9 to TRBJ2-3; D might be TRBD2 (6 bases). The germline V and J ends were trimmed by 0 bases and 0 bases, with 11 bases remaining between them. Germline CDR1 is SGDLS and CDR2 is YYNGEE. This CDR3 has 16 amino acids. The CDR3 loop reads CASSVGRGVSTDTQYF. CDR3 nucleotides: TGTGCCAGCAGCGTAGGGCGGGGAGTTAGCACAGATACGCAGTATTTT.